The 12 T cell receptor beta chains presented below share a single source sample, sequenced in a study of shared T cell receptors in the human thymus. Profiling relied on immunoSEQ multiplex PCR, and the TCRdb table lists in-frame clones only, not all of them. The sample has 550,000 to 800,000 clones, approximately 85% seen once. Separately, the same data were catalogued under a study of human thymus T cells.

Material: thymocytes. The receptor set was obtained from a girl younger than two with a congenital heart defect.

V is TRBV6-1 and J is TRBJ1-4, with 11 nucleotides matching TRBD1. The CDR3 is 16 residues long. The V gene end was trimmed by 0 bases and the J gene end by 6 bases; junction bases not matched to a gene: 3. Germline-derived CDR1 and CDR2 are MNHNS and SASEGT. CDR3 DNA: TGTGCCAGCAGTGAAGCCCTGGGACAGGGGGATGAAAAACTGTTTTTT. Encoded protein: CASSEALGQGDEKLFF.

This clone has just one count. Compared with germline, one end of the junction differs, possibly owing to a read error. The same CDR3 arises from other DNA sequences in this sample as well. CDR3 in DNA: TGTGCCAGCAGCCACACACAGGTTATGAACACTGAAGCTTTCTTT. Residues: CASSHTQVMNTEAFF. The V gene is TRBV4-1, the J gene TRBJ1-1, with D possibly being TRBD1 (5 bases). This CDR3 is built from 15 residues. The V gene's germline CDR1 is MGHRA and CDR2 YSYEKL.

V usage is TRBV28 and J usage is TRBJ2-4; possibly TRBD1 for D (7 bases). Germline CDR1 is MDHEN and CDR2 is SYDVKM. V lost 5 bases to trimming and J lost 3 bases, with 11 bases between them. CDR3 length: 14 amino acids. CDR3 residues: CASSPRDSKNIQYF. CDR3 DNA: TGTGCCAGCAGTCCGCGGGACAGCAAAAACATTCAGTACTTC. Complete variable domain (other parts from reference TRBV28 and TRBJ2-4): DVKVTQSSRYLVKRTGEKVFLECVQDMDHENMFWYRQDPGLGLRLIYFSYDVKMKEKGDIPEGYSVSREKKERFSLILESASTNQTSMYLCASSPRDSKNIQYFGAGTRLSVL.

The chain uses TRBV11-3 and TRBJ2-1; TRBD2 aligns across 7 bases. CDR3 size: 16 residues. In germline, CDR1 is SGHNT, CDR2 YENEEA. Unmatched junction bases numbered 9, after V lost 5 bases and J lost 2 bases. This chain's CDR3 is CASSPGWGGTYNEQFF. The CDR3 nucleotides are TGTGCCAGCAGCCCCGGTTGGGGGGGGACCTACAATGAGCAGTTCTTC. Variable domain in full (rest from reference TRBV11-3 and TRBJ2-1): EAGVVQSPRYKIIEKKQPVAFWCNPISGHNTLYWYLQNLGQGPELLIRYENEEAVDDSQLPKDRFSAERLKGVDSTLKIQPAELGDSAVYLCASSPGWGGTYNEQFFGPGTRLTVL.

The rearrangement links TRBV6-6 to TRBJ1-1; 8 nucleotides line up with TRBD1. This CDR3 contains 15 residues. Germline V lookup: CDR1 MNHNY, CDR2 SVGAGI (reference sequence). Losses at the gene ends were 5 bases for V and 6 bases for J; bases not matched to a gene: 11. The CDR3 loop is CASSPSDREEAEAFF. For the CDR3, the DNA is TGTGCCAGCAGTCCCTCGGACAGGGAAGAGGCTGAAGCTTTCTTT.

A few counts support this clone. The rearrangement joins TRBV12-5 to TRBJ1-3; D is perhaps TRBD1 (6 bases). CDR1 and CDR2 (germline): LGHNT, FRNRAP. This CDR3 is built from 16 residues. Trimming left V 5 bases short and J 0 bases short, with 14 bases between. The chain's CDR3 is CASGHTIRGSGNTIYF. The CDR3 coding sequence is TGTGCTAGTGGTCACACAATCAGGGGCTCTGGAAACACCATATATTTT. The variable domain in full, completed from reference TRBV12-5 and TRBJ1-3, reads DARVTQTPRHKVTEMGQEVTMRCQPILGHNTVFWYRQTMMQGLELLAYFRNRAPLDDSGMPKDRFSAEMPDATLATLKIQPSEPRDSAVYFCASGHTIRGSGNTIYFGEGSWLTVV.

Here the CDR3 reads CASSFQFRQETLYGYTF. The CDR3 nucleotides are TGTGCCAGCAGTTTTCAGTTCAGACAGGAGACACTCTATGGCTACACCTTC. The V and J genes are TRBV27 and TRBJ1-2; tentatively, D is TRBD1 (6 bases). The length of the CDR3 is 17 residues. Trimming left V 3 bases short and J 4 bases short, with 21 bases between. Germline CDR1 reads MNHEY; CDR2 reads SMNVEV (reference sequence).

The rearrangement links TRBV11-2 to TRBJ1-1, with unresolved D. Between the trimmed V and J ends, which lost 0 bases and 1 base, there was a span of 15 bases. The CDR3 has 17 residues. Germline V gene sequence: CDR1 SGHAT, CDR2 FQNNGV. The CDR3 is CASSLEPIPQRNTEAFF. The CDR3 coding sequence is TGTGCCAGCAGCTTAGAACCTATACCTCAAAGGAACACTGAAGCTTTCTTT.

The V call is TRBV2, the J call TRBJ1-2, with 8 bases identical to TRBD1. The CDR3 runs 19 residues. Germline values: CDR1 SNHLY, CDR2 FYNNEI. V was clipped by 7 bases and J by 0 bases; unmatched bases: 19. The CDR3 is CASTPGYRQGRGSNYGYTF. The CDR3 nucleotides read TGTGCCAGCACTCCGGGGTATAGACAGGGGAGGGGTTCTAACTATGGCTACACCTTC.

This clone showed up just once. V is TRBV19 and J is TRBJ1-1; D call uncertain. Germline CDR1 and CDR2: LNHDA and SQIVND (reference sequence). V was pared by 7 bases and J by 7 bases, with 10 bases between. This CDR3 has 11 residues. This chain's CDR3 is CASIRGSEAFF. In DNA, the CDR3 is TGTGCCAGTATCCGAGGTAGTGAAGCTTTCTTT.

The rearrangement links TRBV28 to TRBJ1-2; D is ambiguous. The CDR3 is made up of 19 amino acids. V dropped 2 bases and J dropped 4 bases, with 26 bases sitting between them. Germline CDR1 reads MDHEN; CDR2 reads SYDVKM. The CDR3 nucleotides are TGTGCCAGCAGTTTACCCCATCACCTCGATAGGGAGAGTATCTATGGCTACACCTTC. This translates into CASSLPHHLDRESIYGYTF.

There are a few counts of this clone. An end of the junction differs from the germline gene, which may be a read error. The CDR3 loop is CSAQGAPNPF. In DNA, the CDR3 is TGCAGTGCCCAGGGGGCTCCCAACCCCTTC. The chain links TRBV20-1 to TRBJ1-2, with TRBD1 matching over 8 bases. The CDR3 covers 10 residues. Germline CDR1 is DFQATT and CDR2 is SNEGSKA (reference sequence).